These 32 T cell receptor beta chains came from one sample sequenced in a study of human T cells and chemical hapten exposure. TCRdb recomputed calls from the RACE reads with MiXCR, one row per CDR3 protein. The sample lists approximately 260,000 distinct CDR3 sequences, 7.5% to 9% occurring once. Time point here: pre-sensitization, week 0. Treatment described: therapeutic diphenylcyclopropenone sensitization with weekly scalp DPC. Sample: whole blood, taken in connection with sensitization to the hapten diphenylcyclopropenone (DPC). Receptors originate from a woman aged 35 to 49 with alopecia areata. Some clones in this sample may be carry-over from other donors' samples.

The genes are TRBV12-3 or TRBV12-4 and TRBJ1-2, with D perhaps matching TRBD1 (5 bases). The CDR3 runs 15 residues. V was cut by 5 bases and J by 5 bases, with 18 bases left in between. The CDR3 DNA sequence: TGTGCCAGCAGTCCTCGGACATCCTGGGGGTATGGCTACACCTTC. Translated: CASSPRTSWGYGYTF.

The DNA for the CDR3 is TGTGCCAGCACTGCTTTCTCTGGAAACACCATATATTTT. Its translation: CASTAFSGNTIYF. The chain combines TRBV6-6 with TRBJ1-3; unclear D gene. V was clipped by 7 bases and J by 0 bases, with 7 bases between them. In germline, CDR1 is MNHNY, CDR2 SVGAGI (reference sequence). This CDR3 is 13 amino acids long.

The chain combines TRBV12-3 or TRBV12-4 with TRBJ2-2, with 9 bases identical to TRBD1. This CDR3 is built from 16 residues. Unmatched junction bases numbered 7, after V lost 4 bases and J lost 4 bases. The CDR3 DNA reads TGTGCCAGCAGTTCTACAGGGGGCTGGGGCACCGGGGAGCTGTTTTTT. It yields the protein CASSSTGGWGTGELFF.

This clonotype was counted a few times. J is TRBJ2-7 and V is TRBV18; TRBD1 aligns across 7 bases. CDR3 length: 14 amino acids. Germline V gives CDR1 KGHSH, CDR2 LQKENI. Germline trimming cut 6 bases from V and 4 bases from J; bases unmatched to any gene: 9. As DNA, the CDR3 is TGTGCCAGCTCGATCAGTAGGGGGCTATACGAGCAGTACTTC. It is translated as CASSISRGLYEQYF. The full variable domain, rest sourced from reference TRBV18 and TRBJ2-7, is NAGVMQNPRHLVRRRGQEARLRCSPMKGHSHVYWYRQLPEEGLKFMVYLQKENIIDESGMPKERFSAEFPKEGPSILRIQQVVRGDSAAYFCASSISRGLYEQYFGPGTRLTVT.

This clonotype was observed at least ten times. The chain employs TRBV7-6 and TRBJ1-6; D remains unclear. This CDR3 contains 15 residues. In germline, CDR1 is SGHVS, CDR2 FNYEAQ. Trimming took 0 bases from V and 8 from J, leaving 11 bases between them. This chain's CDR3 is CASSLARTQDSPLHF. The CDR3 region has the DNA TGTGCCAGCAGCTTAGCGCGAACGCAGGATTCACCCCTCCACTTT.

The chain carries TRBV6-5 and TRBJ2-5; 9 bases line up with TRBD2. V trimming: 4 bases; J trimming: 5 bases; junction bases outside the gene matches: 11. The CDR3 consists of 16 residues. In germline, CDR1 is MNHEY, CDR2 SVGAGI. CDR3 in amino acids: CASSFSGRSLGETQYF. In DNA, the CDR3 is TGTGCCAGCAGTTTCAGCGGGAGGTCTCTGGGGGAGACCCAGTACTTC.

CDR3 in DNA: TGTGCCAGCAGCTTAGTAGTCCAGGTACCCACTGAAGCTTTCTTT. Translating gives CASSLVVQVPTEAFF. The chain uses TRBV7-9 and TRBJ1-1; D is undetermined. Trimming stripped 1 base from V and 4 bases from J, with 13 bases between. Germline V gene data show CDR1 as SEHNR and CDR2 as FQNEAQ (reference sequence). The CDR3 runs to 15 residues.

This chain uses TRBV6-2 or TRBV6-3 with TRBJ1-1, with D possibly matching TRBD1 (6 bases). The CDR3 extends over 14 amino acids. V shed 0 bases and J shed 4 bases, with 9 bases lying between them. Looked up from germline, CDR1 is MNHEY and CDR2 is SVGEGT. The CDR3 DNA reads TGTGCCAGCAGTTACTCTGAGGACAGCACTGAAGCTTTCTTT. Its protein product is CASSYSEDSTEAFF.

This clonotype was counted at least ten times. DNA of the CDR3: TGCGCCAGCAGCCAAGATCTCGCCCGGATGGGGAATGGGGCCAACGTCCTGACTTTC. As protein: CASSQDLARMGNGANVLTF. The rearrangement uses TRBV4-3 and TRBJ2-6; the D is unclear. The germline V gene has CDR1 LGHNA and CDR2 YSLEER. The CDR3 length is 19 residues. V gave up 0 bases and J gave up 3 bases, with 18 bases separating them.

CDR3 in DNA: TGTGCCAGCAGCCAAGATCCCGCGCAAGAGACCCAGTACTTC. Its translation is CASSQDPAQETQYF. This chain joins TRBV3-1 and TRBJ2-5, with D unclear. Trimming shortened V by 0 bases and J by 2 bases, and 7 bases separated the two germline ends. Germline loops: CDR1 LGHDT, CDR2 YNNKEL (reference sequence). The CDR3 spans 14 residues.

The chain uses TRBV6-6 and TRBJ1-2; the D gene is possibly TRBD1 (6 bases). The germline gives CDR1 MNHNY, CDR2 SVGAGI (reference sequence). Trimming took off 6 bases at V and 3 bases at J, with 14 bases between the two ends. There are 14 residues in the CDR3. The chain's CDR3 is CASSPNSGDYGYTF. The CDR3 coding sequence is TGTGCCAGCAGCCCTAACTCAGGGGACTATGGCTACACCTTC.

The CDR3 DNA reads TGTGCCAGCAGTTACAGGGGGGGGAATGAAAAACTGTTTTTT. Translating it yields CASSYRGGNEKLFF. The chain employs TRBV25-1 and TRBJ1-4, with 8 bases fitting TRBD1. V shed 5 bases, J shed 5 bases, and the junction held 4 bases outside the gene matches. Germline V CDR1 and CDR2: MGHDK, SYGVNS. The CDR3 is made up of 14 amino acids.

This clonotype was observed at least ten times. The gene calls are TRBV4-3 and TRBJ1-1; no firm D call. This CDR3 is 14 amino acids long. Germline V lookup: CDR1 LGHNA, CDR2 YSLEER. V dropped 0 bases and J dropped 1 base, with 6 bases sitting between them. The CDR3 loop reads CASSQETGNTEAFF. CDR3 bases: TGCGCCAGCAGCCAAGAGACGGGGAACACTGAAGCTTTCTTT.

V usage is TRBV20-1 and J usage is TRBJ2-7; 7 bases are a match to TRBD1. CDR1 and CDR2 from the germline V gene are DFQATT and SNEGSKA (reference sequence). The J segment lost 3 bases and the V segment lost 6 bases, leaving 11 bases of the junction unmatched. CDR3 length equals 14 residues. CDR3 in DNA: TGCAGTGCGCCCGACAGGGTTGGTGGCTACGAGCAGTACTTC. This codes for CSAPDRVGGYEQYF.

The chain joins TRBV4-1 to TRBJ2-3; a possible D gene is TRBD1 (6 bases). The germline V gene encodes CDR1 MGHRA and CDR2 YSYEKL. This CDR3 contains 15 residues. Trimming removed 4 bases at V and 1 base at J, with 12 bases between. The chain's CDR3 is CASSPGEPGTDTQYF. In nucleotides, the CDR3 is TGCGCCAGCAGCCCAGGGGAGCCAGGCACAGATACGCAGTATTTT.

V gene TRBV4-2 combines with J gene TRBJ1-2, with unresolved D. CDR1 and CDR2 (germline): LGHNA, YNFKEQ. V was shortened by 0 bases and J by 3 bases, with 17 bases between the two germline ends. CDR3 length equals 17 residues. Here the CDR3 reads CASSQDQNVPLDYGYTF. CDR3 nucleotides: TGTGCCAGCAGCCAAGATCAGAATGTGCCCTTGGACTATGGCTACACCTTC.

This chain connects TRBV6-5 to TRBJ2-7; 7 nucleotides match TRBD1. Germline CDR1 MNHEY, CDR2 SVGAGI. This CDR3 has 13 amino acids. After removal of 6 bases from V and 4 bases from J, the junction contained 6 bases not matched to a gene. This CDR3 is CASRLDRDYEQYF. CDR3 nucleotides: TGTGCCAGCAGACTCGACAGGGATTACGAGCAGTACTTC.

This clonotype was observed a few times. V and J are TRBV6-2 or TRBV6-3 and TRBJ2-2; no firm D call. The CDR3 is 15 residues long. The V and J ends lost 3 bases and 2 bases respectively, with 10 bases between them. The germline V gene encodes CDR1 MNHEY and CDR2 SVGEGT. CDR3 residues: CASSYRFANTGELFF. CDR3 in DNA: TGTGCCAGCAGTTATCGGTTCGCAAACACCGGGGAGCTGTTTTTT.

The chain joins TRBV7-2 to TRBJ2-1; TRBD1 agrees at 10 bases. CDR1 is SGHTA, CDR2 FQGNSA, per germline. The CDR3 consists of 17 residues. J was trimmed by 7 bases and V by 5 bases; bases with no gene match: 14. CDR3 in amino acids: CASSPWSRQGASNEQFF. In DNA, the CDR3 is TGTGCCAGCAGCCCGTGGTCCCGACAGGGGGCGTCGAATGAGCAGTTCTTC. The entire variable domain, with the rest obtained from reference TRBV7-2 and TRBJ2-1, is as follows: GAGVSQSPSNKVTEKGKDVELRCDPISGHTALYWYRQSLGQGLEFLIYFQGNSAPDKSGLPSDRFSAERTGGSVSTLTIQRTQQEDSAVYLCASSPWSRQGASNEQFFGPGTRLTVL.

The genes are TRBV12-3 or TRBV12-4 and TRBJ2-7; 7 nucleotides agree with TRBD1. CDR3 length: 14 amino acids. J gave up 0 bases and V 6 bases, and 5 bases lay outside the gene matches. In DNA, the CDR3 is TGTGCCAGCAGACTACAGGGGAGCTCCTACGAGCAGTACTTC. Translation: CASRLQGSSYEQYF.

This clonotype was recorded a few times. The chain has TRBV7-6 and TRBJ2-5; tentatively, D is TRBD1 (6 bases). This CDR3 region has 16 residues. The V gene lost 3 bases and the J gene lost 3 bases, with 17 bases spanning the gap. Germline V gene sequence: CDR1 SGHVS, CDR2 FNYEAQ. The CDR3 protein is CASSLGLGGQKETQYF. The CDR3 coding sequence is TGTGCCAGCAGCTTGGGCCTAGGGGGACAAAAAGAGACCCAGTACTTC.

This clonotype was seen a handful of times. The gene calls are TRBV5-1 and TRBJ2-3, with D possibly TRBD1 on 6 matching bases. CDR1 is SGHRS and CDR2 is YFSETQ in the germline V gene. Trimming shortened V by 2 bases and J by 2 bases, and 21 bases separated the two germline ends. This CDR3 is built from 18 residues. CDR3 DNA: TGCGCCAGCAGCTTAGCTCCTGACAGGCAGTTATCCACAGATACGCAGTATTTT. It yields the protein CASSLAPDRQLSTDTQYF.

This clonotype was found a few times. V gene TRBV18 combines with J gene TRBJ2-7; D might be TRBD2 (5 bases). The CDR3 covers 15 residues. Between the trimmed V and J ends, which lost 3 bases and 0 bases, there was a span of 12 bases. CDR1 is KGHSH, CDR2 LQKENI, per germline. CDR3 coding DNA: TGTGCCAGCTCACCGACTACGATGGGCTCCTACGAGCAGTACTTC. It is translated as CASSPTTMGSYEQYF. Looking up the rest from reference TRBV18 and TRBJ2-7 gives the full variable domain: NAGVMQNPRHLVRRRGQEARLRCSPMKGHSHVYWYRQLPEEGLKFMVYLQKENIIDESGMPKERFSAEFPKEGPSILRIQQVVRGDSAAYFCASSPTTMGSYEQYFGPGTRLTVT.

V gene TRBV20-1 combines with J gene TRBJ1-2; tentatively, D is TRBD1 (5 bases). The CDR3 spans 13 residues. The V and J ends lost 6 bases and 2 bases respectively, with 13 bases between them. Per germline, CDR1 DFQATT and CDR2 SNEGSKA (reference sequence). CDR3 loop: CSATIQGNYGYTF. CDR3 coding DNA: TGCAGTGCGACGATCCAGGGCAACTATGGCTACACCTTC.

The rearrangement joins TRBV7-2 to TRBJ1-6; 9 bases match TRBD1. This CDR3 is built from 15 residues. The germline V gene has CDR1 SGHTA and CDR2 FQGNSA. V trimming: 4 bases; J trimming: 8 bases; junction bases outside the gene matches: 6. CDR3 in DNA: TGTGCCAGCAGCTCCCGGGACAGGGTTGATTCACCCCTCCACTTT. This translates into CASSSRDRVDSPLHF.

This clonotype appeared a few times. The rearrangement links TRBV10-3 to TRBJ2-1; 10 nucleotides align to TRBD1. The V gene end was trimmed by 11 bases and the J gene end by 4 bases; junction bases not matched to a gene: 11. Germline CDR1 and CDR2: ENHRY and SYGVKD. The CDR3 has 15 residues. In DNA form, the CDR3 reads TGTGCCGCCTCCGCCGGGACAGGGGAGTACAATGAGCAGTTCTTC. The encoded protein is CAASAGTGEYNEQFF.

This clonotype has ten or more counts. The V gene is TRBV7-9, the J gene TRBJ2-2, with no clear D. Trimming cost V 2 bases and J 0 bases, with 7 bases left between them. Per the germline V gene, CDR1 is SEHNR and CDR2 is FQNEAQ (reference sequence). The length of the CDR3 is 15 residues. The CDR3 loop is CASSLQPSNTGELFF. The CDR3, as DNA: TGTGCCAGCAGCTTACAGCCTTCGAACACCGGGGAGCTGTTTTTT.

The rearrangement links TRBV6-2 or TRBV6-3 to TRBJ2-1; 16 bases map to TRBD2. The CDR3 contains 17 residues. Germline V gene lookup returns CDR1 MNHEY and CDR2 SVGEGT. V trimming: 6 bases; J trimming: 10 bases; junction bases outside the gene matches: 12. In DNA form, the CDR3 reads TGTGCCAGCAGCAGCTCCGGGACTAGCGGGAGGGCCGCGGAGCAGTTCTTC. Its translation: CASSSSGTSGRAAEQFF.

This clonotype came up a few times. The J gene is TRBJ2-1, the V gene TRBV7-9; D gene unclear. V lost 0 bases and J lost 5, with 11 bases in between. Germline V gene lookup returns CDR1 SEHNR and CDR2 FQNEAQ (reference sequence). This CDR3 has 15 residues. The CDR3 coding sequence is TGTGCCAGCAGCTTAGCTACCCATTGGGACAATGAGCAGTTCTTC. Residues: CASSLATHWDNEQFF.

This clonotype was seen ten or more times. The CDR3 loop reads CASSLAGDGYTF. DNA of the CDR3: TGCGCCAGCAGCTTGGCCGGGGACGGCTACACCTTC. The chain recombines TRBV5-1 with TRBJ1-2; a weak D match, TRBD1 (5 bases). Trimming took 0 bases from V and 8 from J, leaving 8 bases between them. Germline values: CDR1 SGHRS, CDR2 YFSETQ. CDR3 length: 12 residues.

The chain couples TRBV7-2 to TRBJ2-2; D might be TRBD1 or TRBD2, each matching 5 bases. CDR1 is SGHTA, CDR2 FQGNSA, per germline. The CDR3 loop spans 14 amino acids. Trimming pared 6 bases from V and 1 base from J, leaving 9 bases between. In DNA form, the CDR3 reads TGTGCCAGCAGTTGGGACGGGAACACCGGGGAGCTGTTTTTT. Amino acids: CASSWDGNTGELFF.

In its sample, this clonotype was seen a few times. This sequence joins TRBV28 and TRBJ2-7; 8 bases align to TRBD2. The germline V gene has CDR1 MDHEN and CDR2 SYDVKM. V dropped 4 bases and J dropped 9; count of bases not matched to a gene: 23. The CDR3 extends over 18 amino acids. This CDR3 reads CASSSPGSGSFGGGMQYF. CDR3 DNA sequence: TGTGCCAGCAGTTCCCCGGGCAGCGGGAGTTTCGGGGGCGGGATGCAGTACTTC.